This TCR beta chain was captured in a study of Ad26.COV2.S vaccination and SARS-CoV-2 variants. Study results and limitations: People who got the vaccine had more spike-specific TCR breadth than people who got placebo.

Produced via immunoSEQ multiplex PCR; TCRdb's table is partial and in-frame only. This table has about 410,000 clones, 92% appearing once. In regard to this clone: The antigen remains undetermined.

The treatment is: approximately 18 received Ad26.COV2.S at low or high dose, single or two shots; roughly 5 received placebo; per-sample allocation not given. It was on day 63 after the first vaccine or placebo injection that samples were taken. This CDR3 is 14 amino acids long. Germline CDR1 and CDR2: SGDLS and YYNGEE. V gave up 0 bases and J gave up 4 bases, with 8 bases separating them. The source material was peripheral blood, sampled in a trial of Ad26.COV2.S vaccine versus placebo. The chain joins TRBV9 to TRBJ1-3; no firm D call. The TCR sequence derives from a person aged 18 to 59 who received the Ad26.COV2.S COVID-19 vaccine or a placebo. CDR3 sequence: CASSVGSPGNTIYF. The CDR3 DNA reads as TGTGCCAGCAGCGTAGGATCTCCAGGAAACACCATATATTTT.